This TCR beta chain was sequenced for a study of shared clonotypes between healthy human individuals. On the study more broadly: Ranging from 18 to 49 in age, donors were a couple of women and three men.

CDR1 and CDR2 (germline): SGHDN, FVKESK. With 4 bases removed from V and 0 bases from J, the gap between germline ends came to 12 bases. The CDR3 covers 15 residues. Adult donors, all healthy and HIV-negative, had no recent acute infections or vaccinations. Comment on this clone: The antigen is not known.

Clones were read by immunoSEQ multiplex PCR, and TCRdb kept only the in-frame ones, dropping some. Counted here are some 2.3 million clones, 80% to 95% occurring once; the ten biggest clones make up 0.39%. Study-level findings and limits: Measured sharing among donors was expected to vary with sequencing depth. Estimated clonotype richness was generally higher in naive than memory subsets.

This TCR came from a man aged 18-30 years in good health. Some clones in this sample may be carry-over from other donors' samples. Sequences were obtained from naive CD4+ T cells from PBMCs. Subset specified: CD45RA+ positively selected. The chain combines TRBV14 with TRBJ1-1; D is perhaps TRBD1 (6 bases). Here the CDR3 reads CASSPTRTVNTEAFF. The DNA for the CDR3 is TGTGCCAGCAGCCCAACCCGGACAGTGAACACTGAAGCTTTCTTT.